The sequence of this T cell receptor (beta chain) was determined in a study of cytomegalovirus exposure and HLA in healthy donors. General study findings and limits: Previously analyzed data showed that most TCR beta V segments were productive at a frequency of about 87% or about 30%. Presence/absence comparisons presumed near-even sequencing depth among donors.

In the case of this clone: Its antigen is still unknown.

The PCR used 60 Vbeta and 13 Jbeta primers. Per the authors' pipeline: Approximately 11 million of roughly 81 million unique TCR beta chains were shared, per a later count. The repertoire was sequenced with immunoSEQ multiplex PCR; TCRdb's copy has only in-frame clones and lacks some. Clone size and the V and J calls come from that table; the DNA yielded D and trimming. The data contain 170,000 or so clones, about three quarters of them singletons. With 4 bases clipped from V and 6 bases from J, the junction kept 4 bases outside the gene matches. CDR3 length: 14 residues. The germline gives CDR1 MNHNS, CDR2 SASEGT.

The V and J genes are TRBV6-1 and TRBJ1-5; 9 bases align to TRBD1. The sequencing input was PBMCs. This sequence originates from a woman in her 30s in good health and CMV-seropositive. The CDR3 region has the DNA TGTGCCAGCAGTGCTTACAGGGGGCCTCAGCCCCAGCATTTT. Translated, it gives CASSAYRGPQPQHF.